Below, one T cell receptor (beta chain) is given with its context. V was shortened by 3 bases and J by 8 bases, with 11 bases between the two germline ends. Germline V gives CDR1 SGHTA, CDR2 FQGNSA. The length of the CDR3 is 13 residues. The data originate from a study of blood T cell repertoires in COVID-19. Whole-study context: Researchers got acute and convalescent COVID-19 samples from the United States, Italy and Spain. PBMCs, B-cell-depleted T cells, or T cells were the source of the cDNA or gDNA that made up the material.

Original analysis: The authors estimated nucleated cell counts from reference gene primer amplification. The method was immunoSEQ multiplex PCR; TCRdb's version includes in-frame clones alone and lacks a portion of them. V, J and clone size are those of that table, while D and trimming were read from the DNA. The sample has about 31,000 clones; more than 85% are singletons. The origin of this receptor is a man between 60 and 75 years old with acute or convalescent COVID-19. The genes are TRBV7-2 and TRBJ2-1, with D unresolved. The sequencing input was peripheral blood. The CDR3 is CASSFFGFDEQFF. The CDR3, as DNA: TGTGCCAGCAGCTTTTTCGGGTTCGATGAGCAGTTCTTC. The full variable domain, in which reference TRBV7-2 and TRBJ2-1 provide the parts outside the CDR3, is GAGVSQSPSNKVTEKGKDVELRCDPISGHTALYWYRQSLGQGLEFLIYFQGNSAPDKSGLPSDRFSAERTGGSVSTLTIQRTQQEDSAVYLCASSFFGFDEQFFGPGTRLTVL.